These T cell receptor beta chains were read from a single sample in a study of cytomegalovirus exposure and HLA in healthy donors. Libraries were prepared by immunoSEQ multiplex PCR; TCRdb keeps only in-frame clonotypes and omits some of them. The table shows about 100,000 clones, with roughly 80% occurring only once. The sample consisted of PBMCs. Receptors originate from a man in his forties in good health and CMV-seropositive. Each CDR3 is given with its conserved first and last residue. The D gene is left open where the match is weak. Clone size is given for some rows only: seen once, a few or many times, or a class if the clone is expanded.

D gene,clone size,J gene,V gene,CDR3 DNA,CDR3 protein
.,once,TRBJ2-3,TRBV7-6,TGTGCCAGCAGCCCAGGGCTTTCCACAGATACGCAGTATTTT,CASSPGLSTDTQYF
TRBD2,.,TRBJ2-1,TRBV28,TGTGCCAGCAGTTTAGCGGGAGCGGGATCCTACAATGAGCAGTTCTTC,CASSLAGAGSYNEQFF
TRBD1,.,TRBJ2-7,TRBV6-6,TGTGCCAGCAGTTACCCTCAACAGGGGAGCTACGAGCAGTACTTC,CASSYPQQGSYEQYF
TRBD1,.,TRBJ2-7,TRBV2,TGTGCCAGCAGGGGGACAGGGTTTGGCGAGCAGTACTTC,CASRGTGFGEQYF
.,.,TRBJ1-1,TRBV27,TGTGCCAGCAGTCCCCTGGGAGGTTTGAACACTGAAGCTTTCTTT,CASSPLGGLNTEAFF
.,.,TRBJ2-7,TRBV9,TGTGCCAGCAGCCCAGGAGGGGACTTCTACGAGCAGTACTTC,CASSPGGDFYEQYF
.,.,TRBJ1-2,TRBV10-2,TGCGCCAGCAGTCGAACTTTCTCCGGTGCTAACTATGGCTACACCTTC,CASSRTFSGANYGYTF
TRBD1,.,TRBJ1-1,TRBV5-4,TGTGCCAGCAGCGGGACAGGGATGAGAAACACTGAAGCTTTCTTT,CASSGTGMRNTEAFF
TRBD1,.,TRBJ2-3,TRBV10-1,TGCGCCAGCAGTGAGTCGACCGGGACAGGGGCGCCCTATACGCAGTATTTT,CASSESTGTGAPYTQYF
TRBD1,.,TRBJ2-7,TRBV5-1,TGCGCCAGCAGCTTGGGGCGGACAGGTGCCTACGAGCAGTACTTC,CASSLGRTGAYEQYF
TRBD2,.,TRBJ2-5,TRBV7-2,TGTGCCAGCAGCTTGGGACTAGCGGGTTTTGAGACCCAGTACTTC,CASSLGLAGFETQYF
TRBD2,once,TRBJ2-2,TRBV7-2,TGTGCCAGCAAGCGGGAGAACACCGGGGAGCTGTTTTTT,CASKRENTGELFF
.,.,TRBJ1-6,TRBV4-3,TGCGCCAGCAGCCAAGATTTTGGCAATTCACCCCTCCACTTT,CASSQDFGNSPLHF
TRBD2,.,TRBJ2-1,TRBV10-2,TGCGCCAGCAGGGCCTCTGAGCGGGGCAATGAGCAGTTCTTC,CASRASERGNEQFF
.,.,TRBJ2-7,TRBV4-1,TGCGCCAGCAGCCAAGAGGGTAGCTGGGTCGAGCAGTACTTC,CASSQEGSWVEQYF
TRBD2,.,TRBJ2-7,TRBV27,TGTGCCAGCAGTTTAGGAGCCGGACTAGCGGGAGTCTCCGGAACCTACGAGCAGTACTTC,CASSLGAGLAGVSGTYEQYF
.,.,TRBJ2-3,TRBV2,TGTGCCAGCAGTAGCGGGCTCACAGATACGCAGTATTTT,CASSSGLTDTQYF
TRBD2,.,TRBJ2-7,TRBV6-5,TGTGCCAGCAGGGGGGTAGGGGAGGGCCACTACGAGCAGTACTTC,CASRGVGEGHYEQYF
.,.,TRBJ1-2,TRBV5-5,TGTGCCAGCAGCTTGGGGCGGTTCGGGGGGGCGGATGGCTACACCTTC,CASSLGRFGGADGYTF
.,.,TRBJ2-7,TRBV14,TGTGCCAGCAGCCGGTTCTCAGGGGCCGGGGAGCAGTACTTC,CASSRFSGAGEQYF
.,.,TRBJ1-1,TRBV18,TGTGCCAGCTCCAAAAGTAGCGAGAGCACTGAAGCTTTCTTT,CASSKSSESTEAFF
.,.,TRBJ2-5,TRBV18,TGTGCCAGCTCACAAACAGGGCCCCAAGAGACCCAGTACTTC,CASSQTGPQETQYF
.,.,TRBJ1-5,TRBV6-1,TGTGCCAGCAGCCGGGAGGCACTGCAGCCCCAGCATTTT,CASSREALQPQHF
.,.,TRBJ1-4,TRBV9,TGTGCCAGCAGCGTACTGGGAGGTGCTAATGAAAAACTGTTTTTT,CASSVLGGANEKLFF
.,.,TRBJ2-2,TRBV4-3,TGCGCCAGCAGCCGCTGGAGGGGCGGGGTGAACACCGGGGAGCTGTTTTTT,CASSRWRGGVNTGELFF
TRBD1,.,TRBJ1-4,TRBV5-1,TGCGCCAGCAGCTCCGGGACAGGGGTAGCGACTAATGAAAAACTGTTTTTT,CASSSGTGVATNEKLFF
.,once,TRBJ1-1,TRBV5-4,TGTGCCAGCAGCCCCGACCGACAGCGACAAGCTTTCTTT,CASSPDRQRQAFF
TRBD1,.,TRBJ2-1,TRBV7-8,TGTGCCAGCAGCCAAGACAGGGAAAGGAGCTACAATGAGCAGTTCTTC,CASSQDRERSYNEQFF
TRBD2,.,TRBJ2-2,TRBV7-9,TGTGCCAGCAGCTCACCCATGACTAGCGGGGGGGCCGGGGAGCTGTTTTTT,CASSSPMTSGGAGELFF
TRBD1,.,TRBJ1-6,TRBV18,TGTGCCAGCTCACCCAGACAGGGGTCAATTTCGAATTCACCCCTCTACTTT,CASSPRQGSISNSPLYF
.,.,TRBJ2-5,TRBV10-3,TGTGCCATCAGTGACTTCGGAGGGGTGGGGCAAGAGACCCAGTACTTC,CAISDFGGVGQETQYF
.,.,TRBJ1-2,TRBV5-6,TGTGCCAGCAGCTTGGACAGATCTGGCGGCTACACCTTC,CASSLDRSGGYTF
.,.,TRBJ2-2,TRBV6-6,TGTGCCAGCAGAGACCCTGACAAGGTTGGGCTGTTTTTT,CASRDPDKVGLFF
TRBD1,.,TRBJ2-7,TRBV6-5,TGTGCCAGCAGTTACTCGATTGTAAACAGGGGATACGAGCAGTACTTC,CASSYSIVNRGYEQYF
.,.,TRBJ2-2,TRBV5-1,TGCGCCAGCAGCTTGGTCAGGGGCGTCGCCGGGGAGCTGTTTTTT,CASSLVRGVAGELFF
.,.,TRBJ1-1,TRBV5-4,TGTGCCAGCAGCTTAACGGAGATCTTGAACACTGAAGCTTTCTTT,CASSLTEILNTEAFF
.,.,TRBJ1-3,TRBV5-4,TGTGCCAGCAGCTTTCGGGTCGGGGTATCCGGAGGAAACACCATATATTTT,CASSFRVGVSGGNTIYF
.,few,TRBJ1-5,TRBV5-6,TGTGCCAGCAGCTCCGGGGAGGGGAGCAATCAGCCCCAGCATTTT,CASSSGEGSNQPQHF